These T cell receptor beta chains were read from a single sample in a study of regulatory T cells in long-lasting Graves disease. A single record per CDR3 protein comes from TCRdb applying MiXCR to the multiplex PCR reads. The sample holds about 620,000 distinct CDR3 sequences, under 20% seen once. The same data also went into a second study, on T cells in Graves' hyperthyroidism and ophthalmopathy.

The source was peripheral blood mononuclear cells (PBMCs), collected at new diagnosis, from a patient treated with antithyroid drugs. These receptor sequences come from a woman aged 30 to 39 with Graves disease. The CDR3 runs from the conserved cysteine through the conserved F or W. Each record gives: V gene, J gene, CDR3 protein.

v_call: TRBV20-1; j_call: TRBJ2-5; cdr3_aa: CSAKSSGTSGYTETQYF
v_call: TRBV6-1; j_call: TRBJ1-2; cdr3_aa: CASRRTPAAGDGYTF
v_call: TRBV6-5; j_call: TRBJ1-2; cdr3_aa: CASSYGREYGYTF
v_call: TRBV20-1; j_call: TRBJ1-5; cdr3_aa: CSANRLRDTNQPQHF
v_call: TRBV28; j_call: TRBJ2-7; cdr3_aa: CASSRLAGTLREQYF
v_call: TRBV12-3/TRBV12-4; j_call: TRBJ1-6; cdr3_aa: CASSVDGRPNSPLHF
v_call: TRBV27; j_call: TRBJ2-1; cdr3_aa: CASRAGLAGGSSYNEQFF
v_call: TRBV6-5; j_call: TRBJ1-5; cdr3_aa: CASSYSTRANQPQHF
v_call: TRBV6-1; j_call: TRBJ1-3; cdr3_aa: CASSERYVGTGVRAGNTIYF
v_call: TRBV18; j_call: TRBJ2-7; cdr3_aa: CASSRNSNEQYF
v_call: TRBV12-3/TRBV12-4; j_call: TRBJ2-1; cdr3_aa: CASRGGFDGGEQFF
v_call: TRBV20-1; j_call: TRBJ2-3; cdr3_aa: CSAREQGQGVADTQYF